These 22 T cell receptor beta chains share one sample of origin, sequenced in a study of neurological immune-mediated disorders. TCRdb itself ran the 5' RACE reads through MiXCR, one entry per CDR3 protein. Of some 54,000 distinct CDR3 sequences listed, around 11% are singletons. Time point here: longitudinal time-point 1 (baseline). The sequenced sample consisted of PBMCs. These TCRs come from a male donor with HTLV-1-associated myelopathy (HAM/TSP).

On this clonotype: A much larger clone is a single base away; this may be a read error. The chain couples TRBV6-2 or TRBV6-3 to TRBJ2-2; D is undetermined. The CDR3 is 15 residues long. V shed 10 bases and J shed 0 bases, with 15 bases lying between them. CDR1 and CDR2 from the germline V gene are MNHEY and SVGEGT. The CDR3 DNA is TGTGCCATCACTTTGACGCTCGCGAACACCGGGGAGCTGTTTTTT. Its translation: CAITLTLANTGELFF.

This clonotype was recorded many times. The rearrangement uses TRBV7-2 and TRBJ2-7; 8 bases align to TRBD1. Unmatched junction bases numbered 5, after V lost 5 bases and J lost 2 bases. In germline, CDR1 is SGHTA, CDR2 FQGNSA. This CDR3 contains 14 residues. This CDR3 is CASSLRQGTYEQYF. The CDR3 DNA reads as TGTGCCAGCAGCCTTAGACAGGGGACCTACGAGCAGTACTTC.

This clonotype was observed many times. In DNA form, the CDR3 reads TGCGCCAGCAGCTTGAACCTGCGGGGGTCGCAAGAGACCCAGTACTTC. Translation: CASSLNLRGSQETQYF. The chain joins TRBV5-1 to TRBJ2-5, with TRBD2 matching over 7 bases. Germline trimming cut 1 base from V and 2 bases from J; bases unmatched to any gene: 8. The CDR3 spans 16 residues. Germline-derived CDR1 and CDR2 are SGHRS and YFSETQ.

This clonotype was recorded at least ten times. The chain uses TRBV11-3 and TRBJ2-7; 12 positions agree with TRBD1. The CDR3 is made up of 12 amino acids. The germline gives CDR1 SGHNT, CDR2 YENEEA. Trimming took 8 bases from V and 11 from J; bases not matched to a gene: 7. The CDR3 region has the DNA TGTGCCAGCGGGACAGGGGGCGAGAGGGAGTACTTC. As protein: CASGTGGEREYF.

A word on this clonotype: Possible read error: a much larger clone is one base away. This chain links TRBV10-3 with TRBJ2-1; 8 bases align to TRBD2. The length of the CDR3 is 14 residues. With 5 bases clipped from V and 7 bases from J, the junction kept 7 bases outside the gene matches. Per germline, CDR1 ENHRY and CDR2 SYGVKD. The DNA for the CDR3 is TGTGCCATCAGTCCGACTAGCGTGGGAAATGAGCAGTTCTTC. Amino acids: CAISPTSVGNEQFF.

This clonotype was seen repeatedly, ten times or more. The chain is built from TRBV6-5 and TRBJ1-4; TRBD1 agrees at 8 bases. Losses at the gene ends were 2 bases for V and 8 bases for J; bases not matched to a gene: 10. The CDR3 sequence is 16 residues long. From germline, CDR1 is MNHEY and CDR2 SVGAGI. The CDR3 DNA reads TGTGCCAGCAGTTACGTCCAAGGACAGGGCCGCGAAAAACTGTTTTTT. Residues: CASSYVQGQGREKLFF.

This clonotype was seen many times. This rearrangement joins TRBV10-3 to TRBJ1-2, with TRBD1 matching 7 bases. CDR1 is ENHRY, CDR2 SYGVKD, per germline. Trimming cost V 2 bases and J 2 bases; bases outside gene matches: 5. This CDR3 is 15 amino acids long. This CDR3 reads CAISETIQGNYGYTF. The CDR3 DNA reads TGTGCCATCAGTGAGACAATACAGGGGAACTATGGCTACACCTTC.

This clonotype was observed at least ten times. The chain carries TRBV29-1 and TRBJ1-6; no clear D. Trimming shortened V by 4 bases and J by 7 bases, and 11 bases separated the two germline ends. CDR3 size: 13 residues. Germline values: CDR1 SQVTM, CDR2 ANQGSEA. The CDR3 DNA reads TGCAGCGTTGGAATTGCGAGGAATTCACCCCTCCACTTT. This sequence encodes CSVGIARNSPLHF.

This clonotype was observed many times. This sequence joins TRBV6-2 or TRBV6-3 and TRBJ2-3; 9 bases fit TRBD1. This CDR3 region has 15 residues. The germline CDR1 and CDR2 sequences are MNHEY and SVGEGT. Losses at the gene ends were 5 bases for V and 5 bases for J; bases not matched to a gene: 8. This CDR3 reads CASSNRGQGGDTQYF. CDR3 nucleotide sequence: TGTGCCAGCAGTAACAGGGGGCAAGGTGGAGATACGCAGTATTTT.

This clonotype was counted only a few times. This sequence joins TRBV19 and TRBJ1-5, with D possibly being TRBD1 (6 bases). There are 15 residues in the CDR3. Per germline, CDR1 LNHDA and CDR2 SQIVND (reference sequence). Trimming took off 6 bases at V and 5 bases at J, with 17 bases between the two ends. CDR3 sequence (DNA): TGTGCCAGTAGCATTCGGGCACAGGGACATCAGCCCCAGCATTTT. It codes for CASSIRAQGHQPQHF. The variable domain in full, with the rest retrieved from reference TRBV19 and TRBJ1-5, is DGGITQSPKYLFRKEGQNVTLSCEQNLNHDAMYWYRQDPGQGLRLIYYSQIVNDFQKGDIAEGYSVSREKKESFPLTVTSAQKNPTAFYLCASSIRAQGHQPQHFGDGTRLSIL.

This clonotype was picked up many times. This chain's CDR3 is CASSLSGHGVHDKNIQYF. The CDR3 DNA reads TGTGCCAGCAGTTTGTCCGGCCATGGGGTCCACGACAAAAACATTCAGTACTTC. This sequence joins TRBV28 and TRBJ2-4, with D hard to call. Trimming left V 3 bases short and J 3 bases short, with 21 bases between. The CDR3 covers 18 residues. Germline V lookup: CDR1 MDHEN, CDR2 SYDVKM. Filled out from reference TRBV28 and TRBJ2-4, the complete variable domain reads DVKVTQSSRYLVKRTGEKVFLECVQDMDHENMFWYRQDPGLGLRLIYFSYDVKMKEKGDIPEGYSVSREKKERFSLILESASTNQTSMYLCASSLSGHGVHDKNIQYFGAGTRLSVL.

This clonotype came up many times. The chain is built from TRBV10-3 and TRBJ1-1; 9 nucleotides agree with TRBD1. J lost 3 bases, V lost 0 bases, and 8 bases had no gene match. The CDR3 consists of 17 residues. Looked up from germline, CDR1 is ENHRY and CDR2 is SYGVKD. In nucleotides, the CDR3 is TGTGCCATCAGTGAGTCGGCAGCGGGGACAGGGTACACTGAAGCTTTCTTT. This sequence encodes CAISESAAGTGYTEAFF.

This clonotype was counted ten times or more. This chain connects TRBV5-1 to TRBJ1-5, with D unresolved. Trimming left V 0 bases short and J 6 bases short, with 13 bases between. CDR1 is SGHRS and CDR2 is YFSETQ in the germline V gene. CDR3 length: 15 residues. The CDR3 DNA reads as TGCGCCAGCAGCTTGGGTACCCTCATGGGTCAGCCCCAGCATTTT. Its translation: CASSLGTLMGQPQHF.

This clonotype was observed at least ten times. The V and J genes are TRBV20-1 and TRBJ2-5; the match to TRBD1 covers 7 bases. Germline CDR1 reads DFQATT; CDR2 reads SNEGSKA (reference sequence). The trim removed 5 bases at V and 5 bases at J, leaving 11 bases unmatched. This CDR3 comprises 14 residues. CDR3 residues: CSAAMTRGQETQYF. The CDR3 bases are TGCAGTGCTGCAATGACAAGGGGGCAGGAGACCCAGTACTTC.

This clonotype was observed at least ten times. CDR3 nucleotide sequence: TGCAGCGTCGTTCGACAGGGGGTAGAGACCCAGTACTTC. This sequence encodes CSVVRQGVETQYF. V gene TRBV29-1 combines with J gene TRBJ2-5; 9 nucleotides agree with TRBD1. CDR3 size: 13 residues. The germline CDR1 and CDR2 sequences are SQVTM and ANQGSEA. V trimming: 6 bases; J trimming: 4 bases; junction bases outside the gene matches: 6.

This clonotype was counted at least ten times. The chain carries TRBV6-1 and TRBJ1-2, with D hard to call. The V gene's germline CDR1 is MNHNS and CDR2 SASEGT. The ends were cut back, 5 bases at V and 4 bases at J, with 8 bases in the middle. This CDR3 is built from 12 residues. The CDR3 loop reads CASSRPRYGYTF. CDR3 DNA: TGTGCCAGCAGTCGACCCCGCTATGGCTACACCTTC.

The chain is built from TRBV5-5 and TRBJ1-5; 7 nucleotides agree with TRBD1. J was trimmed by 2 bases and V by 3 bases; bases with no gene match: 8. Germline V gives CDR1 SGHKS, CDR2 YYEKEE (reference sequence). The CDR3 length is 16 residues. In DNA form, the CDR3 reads TGTGCCAGCAGCTCCGACAGGGCTTCGGGCAATCAGCCCCAGCATTTT. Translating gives CASSSDRASGNQPQHF.

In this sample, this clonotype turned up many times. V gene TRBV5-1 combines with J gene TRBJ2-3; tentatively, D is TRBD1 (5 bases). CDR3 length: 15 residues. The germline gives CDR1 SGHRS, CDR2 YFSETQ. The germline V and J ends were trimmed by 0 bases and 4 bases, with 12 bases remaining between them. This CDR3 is CASSLDQGISDTQYF. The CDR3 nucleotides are TGCGCCAGCAGCTTGGATCAGGGTATATCAGATACGCAGTATTTT.

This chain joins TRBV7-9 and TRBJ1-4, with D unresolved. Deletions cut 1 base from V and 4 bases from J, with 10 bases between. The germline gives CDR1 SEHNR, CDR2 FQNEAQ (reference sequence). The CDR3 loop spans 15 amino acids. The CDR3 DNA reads TGTGCCAGCAGCTTAGAAGCACGGCGTAATGAAAAACTGTTTTTT. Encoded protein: CASSLEARRNEKLFF.

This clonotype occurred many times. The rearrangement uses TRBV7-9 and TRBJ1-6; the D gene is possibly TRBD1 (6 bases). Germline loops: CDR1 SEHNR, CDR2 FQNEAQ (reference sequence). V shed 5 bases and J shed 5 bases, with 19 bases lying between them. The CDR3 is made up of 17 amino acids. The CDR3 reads CASSADSEGGDNSPLHF. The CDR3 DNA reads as TGTGCCAGCAGCGCCGATAGCGAGGGGGGGGATAATTCACCCCTCCACTTT.

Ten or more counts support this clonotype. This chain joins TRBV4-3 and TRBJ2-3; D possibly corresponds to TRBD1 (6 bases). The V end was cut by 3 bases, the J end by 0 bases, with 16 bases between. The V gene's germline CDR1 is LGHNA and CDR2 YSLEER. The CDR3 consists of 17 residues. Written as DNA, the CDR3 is TGCGCCAGCAGCCAGGCTGGGACACACCTTAGCACAGATACGCAGTATTTT. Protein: CASSQAGTHLSTDTQYF.

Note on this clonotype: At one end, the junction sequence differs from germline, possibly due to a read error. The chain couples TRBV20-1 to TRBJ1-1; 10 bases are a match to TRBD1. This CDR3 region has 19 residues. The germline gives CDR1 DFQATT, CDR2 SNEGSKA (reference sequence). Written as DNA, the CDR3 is TGCAGTGCTAACAAGCCGGGACAGGGGACTTCGTGGATGAACAATGAAGCTTTCTTT. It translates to CSANKPGQGTSWMNNEAFF.